This TCR beta chain comes out of a study of human T cells and chemical hapten exposure. Study details: Patients, a majority of them female, were diagnosed with alopecia areata, totalis or universalis.

The study, taken as a whole, reports: Counts of expanded TCRs (at PT1) showed a positive correlation with patch test score. With DPC sensitization, TCRs exceeding 1 in 1000 frequency showed no change.

This clonotype was observed a few times. Antigen: not known. For the library, individual cDNA molecules each received unique molecular identifiers. One entry per CDR3 protein, called by TCRdb with MiXCR from the RACE reads. Altogether more than 150,000 distinct CDR3 sequences are present, under 25% being singletons, with the ten largest covering roughly 2.3%. Time point described: patch test 3, about 24 weeks after DPC sensitization. The treatment here: therapeutic diphenylcyclopropenone sensitization with weekly scalp DPC. Between the trimmed V and J ends, which lost 2 bases and 3 bases, there was a span of 10 bases. CDR3 size: 14 residues. Germline CDR1 reads SGHRS; CDR2 reads YFSETQ.

The V and J genes are TRBV5-1 and TRBJ2-3, with a tentative D call TRBD2 (6 bases). The specimen was whole blood, collected in connection with sensitization to the hapten diphenylcyclopropenone (DPC). This TCR derives from a woman in her thirties or forties with alopecia areata. Some clones in this sample may be carry-over from other donors' samples. The DNA for the CDR3 is TGCGCCAGCAGCTTTGGAGGGGCGACAGATACGCAGTATTTT. Its protein product is CASSFGGATDTQYF.